This is a list of T cell receptor beta chains from one sample in a study of shared clonotypes between healthy human individuals. Some clones are missing from TCRdb's copy, which holds only in-frame ones; the method was immunoSEQ multiplex PCR. Of 2.3 million or so clones in the sample, approximately 93% were seen once. The material sequenced was naive CD4+ T cells from PBMCs. These receptors were obtained from a man between 18 and 29 years old in good health. Some clones in this sample may be carry-over from other donors' samples. The CDR3 runs from the conserved cysteine through the conserved F or W. A D gene is named only where the DNA matches it firmly. Clone size is given for some rows only: seen once, a few or many times, or a class if the clone is expanded.

d_call: -; j_call: TRBJ2-3; v_call: TRBV19; clone_size: -; cdr3_aa: CATKKPSLSDTQYF; cdr3_nt: TGTGCCACCAAGAAGCCTAGCCTCTCAGATACGCAGTATTTT
d_call: TRBD1; j_call: TRBJ1-5; v_call: TRBV15; clone_size: once; cdr3_aa: CATSRTGERNQPQHF; cdr3_nt: TGTGCCACCAGCAGGACAGGGGAGCGCAATCAGCCCCAGCATTTT
d_call: TRBD1; j_call: TRBJ1-2; v_call: TRBV15; clone_size: -; cdr3_aa: CATSRTINRGHYGYTF; cdr3_nt: TGTGCCACCAGCAGAACAATCAACAGGGGGCACTATGGCTACACCTTC
d_call: -; j_call: TRBJ2-5; v_call: TRBV5-1; clone_size: -; cdr3_aa: CASSGVSSATQYF; cdr3_nt: TGCGCCAGCAGCGGTGTCAGCTCGGCGACCCAGTACTTC
d_call: -; j_call: TRBJ2-7; v_call: TRBV11-2; clone_size: -; cdr3_aa: CASTAVHEQYF; cdr3_nt: TGTGCCAGCACGGCCGTCCACGAGCAGTACTTC
d_call: TRBD2; j_call: TRBJ2-2; v_call: TRBV5-1; clone_size: -; cdr3_aa: CASSSRTSGNTGELFF; cdr3_nt: TGCGCCAGCAGCTCAAGGACTAGCGGGAACACCGGGGAGCTGTTTTTT
d_call: TRBD1; j_call: TRBJ2-2; v_call: TRBV5-1; clone_size: -; cdr3_aa: CASSSRTGPNTGELFF; cdr3_nt: TGCGCCAGCAGCTCCCGGACAGGGCCGAACACCGGGGAGCTGTTTTTT
d_call: -; j_call: TRBJ2-1; v_call: TRBV29-1; clone_size: once; cdr3_aa: CSVEDRRSSYNEQFF; cdr3_nt: TGCAGCGTTGAAGATCGGAGGAGCTCCTACAATGAGCAGTTCTTC
d_call: TRBD1; j_call: TRBJ2-7; v_call: TRBV11-2; clone_size: -; cdr3_aa: CASSTEGGRSYEQYF; cdr3_nt: TGTGCCAGCAGCACCGAAGGGGGCCGATCCTACGAGCAGTACTTC
d_call: -; j_call: TRBJ2-3; v_call: TRBV7-9; clone_size: -; cdr3_aa: CASSFDGNGAQYF; cdr3_nt: TGTGCCAGCAGCTTCGACGGTAATGGGGCGCAGTATTTT
d_call: -; j_call: TRBJ2-3; v_call: TRBV7-7; clone_size: -; cdr3_aa: CASSLTYTDTQYF; cdr3_nt: TGTGCCAGCAGCTTAACGTACACAGATACGCAGTATTTT
d_call: TRBD2; j_call: TRBJ2-7; v_call: TRBV4-3; clone_size: -; cdr3_aa: CASSPTSGRPYEQYF; cdr3_nt: TGCGCCAGCAGCCCAACTAGCGGGAGACCCTACGAGCAGTACTTC
d_call: -; j_call: TRBJ2-3; v_call: TRBV10-3; clone_size: -; cdr3_aa: CAISEPGLATSTDTQYF; cdr3_nt: TGTGCCATCAGTGAACCGGGACTGGCAACCAGCACAGATACGCAGTATTTT
d_call: -; j_call: TRBJ2-3; v_call: TRBV6-5; clone_size: -; cdr3_aa: CASSYSGRGHTDTQYF; cdr3_nt: TGTGCCAGCAGTTACTCGGGCCGGGGGCACACAGATACGCAGTATTTT
d_call: -; j_call: TRBJ1-2; v_call: TRBV7-9; clone_size: -; cdr3_aa: CASSWTTGIGHYGYTF; cdr3_nt: TGTGCCAGCAGCTGGACAACAGGGATCGGGCACTATGGCTACACCTTC
d_call: -; j_call: TRBJ1-2; v_call: TRBV9; clone_size: -; cdr3_aa: CASSAVGYPNNYGYTF; cdr3_nt: TGTGCCAGCAGCGCGGTGGGGTATCCGAATAACTATGGCTACACCTTC
d_call: -; j_call: TRBJ2-5; v_call: TRBV9; clone_size: -; cdr3_aa: CASNRGVGAGETQYF; cdr3_nt: TGTGCCAGCAATAGGGGTGTAGGGGCGGGAGAGACCCAGTACTTC
d_call: TRBD1; j_call: TRBJ1-2; v_call: TRBV6-5; clone_size: -; cdr3_aa: CASSYGSGQGGYGYTF; cdr3_nt: TGTGCCAGCAGTTATGGTTCGGGACAGGGGGGCTATGGCTACACCTTC
d_call: -; j_call: TRBJ1-1; v_call: TRBV28; clone_size: -; cdr3_aa: CPKRHTQAPMVTEAFF; cdr3_nt: TGTCCAAAGCGCCACACGCAGGCACCCATGGTCACTGAAGCTTTCTTT
d_call: TRBD1; j_call: TRBJ1-1; v_call: TRBV28; clone_size: -; cdr3_aa: CASSLQGVNTEAFF; cdr3_nt: TGTGCCAGCAGCCTACAGGGGGTGAACACTGAAGCTTTCTTT
d_call: TRBD1; j_call: TRBJ1-2; v_call: TRBV18; clone_size: -; cdr3_aa: CASSPDRLSGGYTF; cdr3_nt: TGTGCCAGCTCACCGGACAGGCTTTCGGGTGGCTACACCTTC
d_call: -; j_call: TRBJ1-4; v_call: TRBV10-3; clone_size: -; cdr3_aa: CAIGNGGTDEKLFF; cdr3_nt: TGTGCCATAGGGAACGGGGGTACCGATGAAAAACTGTTTTTT
d_call: -; j_call: TRBJ2-5; v_call: TRBV5-4; clone_size: -; cdr3_aa: CASSLLGGGVETQYF; cdr3_nt: TGTGCCAGCAGCTTGCTGGGAGGGGGGGTAGAGACCCAGTACTTC
d_call: -; j_call: TRBJ2-7; v_call: TRBV5-1; clone_size: -; cdr3_aa: CASSLLGPYEQYF; cdr3_nt: TGCGCCAGCAGCTTGCTGGGACCCTACGAGCAGTACTTC
d_call: -; j_call: TRBJ2-1; v_call: TRBV7-9; clone_size: -; cdr3_aa: CASSEAGGGEQFF; cdr3_nt: TGTGCCAGCAGCGAGGCTGGGGGAGGTGAGCAGTTCTTC
d_call: -; j_call: TRBJ2-3; v_call: TRBV5-4; clone_size: -; cdr3_aa: CASSLQGYTQYF; cdr3_nt: TGTGCCAGCAGCTTACAGGGTTATACGCAGTATTTT
d_call: -; j_call: TRBJ2-7; v_call: TRBV6-4; clone_size: -; cdr3_aa: CASSVAQGYEQYF; cdr3_nt: TGTGCCAGCAGTGTCGCCCAAGGGTACGAGCAGTACTTC